These 32 T cell receptor beta chains originate from one sample sequenced in a study of shared clonotypes between healthy human individuals. The table came from immunoSEQ multiplex PCR; TCRdb's copy has only in-frame clones and leaves some out. The sample includes 2 million to 2.5 million clones, 95% of them seen just once. The sequenced sample was naive CD4+ T cells sorted from blood. Subset indicated: CD45RA+ positively selected. Source of these receptors: a man aged 18 to 35 in good health.

As for this clone: This same CDR3 is encoded by further DNA sequences in the sample. The rearrangement joins TRBV9 to TRBJ2-7; D not resolved. Trimming pared 0 bases from V and 0 bases from J, leaving 7 bases between. CDR1 SGDLS and CDR2 YYNGEE come from the germline V gene. The CDR3 totals 14 residues. CDR3 DNA sequence: TGTGCCAGCAGCGTAGTGGGCAGCTCCTACGAGCAGTACTTC. This codes for CASSVVGSSYEQYF.

The chain has TRBV5-1 and TRBJ1-3; D gene ambiguous. V was trimmed by 4 bases and J by 0 bases, leaving 11 bases between them. Germline V gene data show CDR1 as SGHRS and CDR2 as YFSETQ. This CDR3 is 15 amino acids long. CDR3 loop: CASSQDPSSGNTIYF. CDR3 DNA: TGCGCCAGCAGCCAGGACCCAAGCTCTGGAAACACCATATATTTT.

The chain uses TRBV6-6 and TRBJ1-4; D may be TRBD1 (5 bases). The CDR3 is 14 amino acids. Looked up from germline, CDR1 is MNHNY and CDR2 is SVGAGI (reference sequence). Trimming stripped 6 bases from V and 5 bases from J, with 13 bases between. CDR3 DNA: TGTGCCAGCAGCCCAGACAGAATAAATGAAAAACTGTTTTTT. It codes for CASSPDRINEKLFF.

V is TRBV6-1 and J is TRBJ2-7, with D possibly matching TRBD2 (6 bases). CDR1 and CDR2 (germline): MNHNS, SASEGT. V was cut by 0 bases and J by 3 bases, with 9 bases left in between. This CDR3 is built from 14 residues. The CDR3, as DNA: TGTGCCAGCAGTGAAGCGGGGGGAATCTACGAGCAGTACTTC. Its protein product is CASSEAGGIYEQYF.

Regarding this clone: Other DNA sequences in the same sample also yield this CDR3. This chain links TRBV27 with TRBJ1-2; the D is unclear. CDR1 MNHEY and CDR2 SMNVEV come from the germline V gene (reference sequence). V shed 6 bases and J shed 2 bases, with 10 bases lying between them. The CDR3 is 13 amino acids. The CDR3 loop reads CASSSDRNYGYTF. CDR3 bases: TGTGCCAGCAGCTCCGACCGGAACTATGGCTACACCTTC.

J is TRBJ1-3 and V is TRBV28, with no clear D. V was clipped by 3 bases and J by 0 bases, with 12 bases between them. The CDR3 consists of 16 residues. Germline V gives CDR1 MDHEN, CDR2 SYDVKM. For the CDR3, the DNA is TGTGCCAGCAGTTTGGGCATAACGTTCTCTGGAAACACCATATATTTT. Translating gives CASSLGITFSGNTIYF.

The chain links TRBV5-6 to TRBJ2-7; D not resolved. Germline CDR1 and CDR2: SGHDT and YYEEEE. With 4 bases removed from V and 0 bases from J, the gap between germline ends came to 11 bases. CDR3 size: 14 residues. This CDR3 is CASSLGSPSYEQYF. The CDR3 nucleotides are TGTGCCAGCAGCCTGGGCTCTCCCTCCTACGAGCAGTACTTC. The variable domain in full, with the rest retrieved from reference TRBV5-6 and TRBJ2-7, is DAGVTQSPTHLIKTRGQQVTLRCSPKSGHDTVSWYQQALGQGPQFIFQYYEEEERQRGNFPDRFSGHQFPNYSSELNVNALLLGDSALYLCASSLGSPSYEQYFGPGTRLTVT.

V usage is TRBV9 and J usage is TRBJ1-2, with 7 bases fitting TRBD1. Per the germline V gene, CDR1 is SGDLS and CDR2 is YYNGEE. The junction had 12 bases not matched to a gene; V was cut back by 6 bases and J by 7 bases. The CDR3 has 14 residues. This CDR3 is CASNPLQGLGGYTF. The CDR3 coding sequence is TGTGCCAGCAACCCCTTACAGGGGTTGGGTGGCTACACCTTC. Based on the CDR3 plus reference TRBV9 and TRBJ1-2, the full variable domain is DSGVTQTPKHLITATGQRVTLRCSPRSGDLSVYWYQQSLDQGLQFLIQYYNGEERAKGNILERFSAQQFPDLHSELNLSSLELGDSALYFCASNPLQGLGGYTFGSGTRLTVV.

With regard to this clone: Germline and junction disagree at one end, which may indicate a read error. The J gene is TRBJ2-3, the V gene TRBV7-7, with 7 bases matching TRBD1. Per the germline V gene, CDR1 is SSHAT and CDR2 is FNYEAQ (reference sequence). The CDR3 contains 17 residues. In DNA form, the CDR3 reads TGTGCTAGCAGCTTCTTCAAAGGGACAGTCCAGCCAGATACGCAGTATTTT. Translated, it gives CASSFFKGTVQPDTQYF.

This chain uses TRBV7-2 with TRBJ2-7; TRBD1 agrees at 9 bases. Trimming took 5 bases from V and 4 from J; bases not matched to a gene: 9. The CDR3 is 15 amino acids. Germline-derived CDR1 and CDR2 are SGHTA and FQGNSA. The CDR3 region is CASSPTRDRVYEQYF. As DNA, the CDR3 is TGTGCCAGCAGCCCTACCCGGGACAGGGTTTACGAGCAGTACTTC.

To note about this clone: Other nucleotide sequences in the sample specify the same CDR3. V gene TRBV18 combines with J gene TRBJ2-5, with a weak D call TRBD1 (5 bases). Trimming stripped 3 bases from V and 4 bases from J, with 6 bases between. CDR3 length: 12 residues. CDR1 is KGHSH and CDR2 is LQKENI in the germline V gene. The CDR3 protein is CASSPDRETQYF. The CDR3 DNA is TGTGCCAGCTCACCCGACAGAGAGACCCAGTACTTC.

The rearrangement joins TRBV27 to TRBJ1-6; TRBD1 might be the D (6 bases). V lost 6 bases, J lost 6 bases, and 18 bases lay in between. The CDR3 sequence is 16 residues long. Per the germline V gene, CDR1 is MNHEY and CDR2 is SMNVEV (reference sequence). CDR3 nucleotides: TGTGCCAGCAGGCCTACAGGGACCGCCACTAATTCACCCCTCCACTTT. It is translated as CASRPTGTATNSPLHF.

This chain uses TRBV7-9 with TRBJ1-3, with D perhaps matching TRBD1 (5 bases). Deletions cut 5 bases from V and 2 bases from J, with 16 bases between. The CDR3 is 16 residues long. Germline-derived CDR1 and CDR2 are SEHNR and FQNEAQ (reference sequence). The CDR3 here is CASSLPAGRAGNTIYF. CDR3 DNA: TGTGCCAGCAGCCTCCCGGCAGGCAGGGCTGGAAACACCATATATTTT.

This rearrangement joins TRBV10-3 to TRBJ2-1; D call uncertain. Between the trimmed V and J ends, which lost 8 bases and 0 bases, there was a span of 11 bases. CDR3 length: 14 residues. CDR1 is ENHRY and CDR2 is SYGVKD in the germline V gene. CDR3 sequence (DNA): TGTGCCATCGGTGCCCCGAGCTCCTACAATGAGCAGTTCTTC. It specifies CAIGAPSSYNEQFF.

V and J are TRBV5-1 and TRBJ2-3; D call uncertain. The CDR3 is 15 residues long. From germline, CDR1 is SGHRS and CDR2 YFSETQ. CDR3 bases: TGCGCAACCCGCACTGCTCCCCCCAACACAGATACGCAGTATTTT. This encodes CATRTAPPNTDTQYF.

This clone was seen once. This rearrangement joins TRBV7-9 to TRBJ1-2, with 9 bases fitting TRBD1. This CDR3 comprises 13 residues. The ends lost 5 bases at V and 4 bases at J; junction bases unmatched: 2. Germline V CDR1 and CDR2: SEHNR, FQNEAQ (reference sequence). The CDR3 sequence is CASSQQGAYGYTF. Written as DNA, the CDR3 is TGTGCCAGCAGCCAACAGGGGGCCTATGGCTACACCTTC. The variable domain in full, completed from reference TRBV7-9 and TRBJ1-2, reads DTGVSQNPRHKITKRGQNVTFRCDPISEHNRLYWYRQTLGQGPEFLTYFQNEAQLEKSRLLSDRFSAERPKGSFSTLEIQRTEQGDSAMYLCASSQQGAYGYTFGSGTRLTVV.

This chain uses TRBV28 with TRBJ2-7; the D is unclear. V shed 5 bases and J shed 1 base, with 12 bases lying between them. The germline CDR1 and CDR2 sequences are MDHEN and SYDVKM. The CDR3 loop spans 14 amino acids. The CDR3 bases are TGTGCCAGCAGTCCCAGGCGACCTTCCTACGAGCAGTACTTC. Its translation is CASSPRRPSYEQYF.

The chain combines TRBV4-2 with TRBJ2-7, with TRBD2 matching over 10 bases. With 1 base clipped from V and 6 bases from J, the junction kept 9 bases outside the gene matches. Per the germline V gene, CDR1 is LGHNA and CDR2 is YNFKEQ. This CDR3 spans 16 amino acids. Here the CDR3 reads CASSQGQAGGFGEQYF. As DNA, the CDR3 is TGTGCCAGCAGCCAAGGCCAAGCGGGGGGGTTCGGCGAGCAGTACTTC.

The chain uses TRBV4-1 and TRBJ1-4, with D unclear. The CDR3 totals 16 residues. The ends were cut back, 0 bases at V and 4 bases at J, with 12 bases in the middle. From germline, CDR1 is MGHRA and CDR2 YSYEKL. Here the CDR3 DNA reads TGCGCCAGCAGCCAAGACTTACGGCTGATTAATGAAAAACTGTTTTTT. Encoded protein: CASSQDLRLINEKLFF.

The chain employs TRBV29-1 and TRBJ2-5, with 10 bases fitting TRBD2. Germline CDR1 and CDR2: SQVTM and ANQGSEA. V was pared by 7 bases and J by 5 bases, with 7 bases of the junction left unmatched. The CDR3 length is 13 residues. CDR3 sequence reads: CSGVTSGRETQYF. The CDR3, as DNA: TGCAGCGGGGTGACTAGCGGGCGGGAGACCCAGTACTTC.

The rearrangement joins TRBV14 to TRBJ2-1; 13 bases are shared with TRBD2. V was pared by 4 bases and J by 10 bases, with 4 bases of the junction left unmatched. Per germline, CDR1 SGHDN and CDR2 FVKESK. The CDR3 extends over 14 amino acids. CDR3 in amino acids: CASSRGLAGTEQFF. CDR3 bases: TGTGCCAGCAGCCGGGGACTAGCGGGAACCGAGCAGTTCTTC.

V gene TRBV11-2 combines with J gene TRBJ2-5, with D hard to call. V was cut by 5 bases and J by 7 bases, with 14 bases left in between. The CDR3 loop spans 13 amino acids. Per the germline V gene, CDR1 is SGHAT and CDR2 is FQNNGV. CDR3 bases: TGTGCCAGCAGCCTTGGGTTTCGAGGGACCCAGTACTTC. It specifies CASSLGFRGTQYF.

This chain links TRBV10-3 with TRBJ2-7, with D possibly being TRBD1 (7 bases). The CDR3 length is 14 residues. Germline V gene data show CDR1 as ENHRY and CDR2 as SYGVKD. Trimming took off 11 bases at V and 2 bases at J, with 19 bases between the two ends. For the CDR3, the DNA is TGTGCCTCCCAGGGGGGTGCGGGTGCCTACGAGCAGTACTTC. Translating it yields CASQGGAGAYEQYF.

The chain is built from TRBV27 and TRBJ2-7; D remains unclear. Trimming removed 6 bases at V and 4 bases at J, with 10 bases between. Germline lookup yields CDR1 MNHEY and CDR2 SMNVEV (reference sequence). The CDR3 has 12 residues. The CDR3 DNA is TGTGCCAGCAGCCCCCCGCGGTACGAGCAGTACTTC. Its translation is CASSPPRYEQYF.

The genes are TRBV4-1 and TRBJ2-3; 7 nucleotides match TRBD2. Germline trimming cut 0 bases from V and 8 bases from J; bases unmatched to any gene: 8. Germline V gives CDR1 MGHRA, CDR2 YSYEKL. This CDR3 spans 15 amino acids. CDR3 coding DNA: TGCGCCAGCAGCCAAGATTTGGCGGGAGCGGGTACGCAGTATTTT. Protein: CASSQDLAGAGTQYF.

On this clone: Other DNA sequences from this sample encode an identical CDR3 as well. The rearrangement joins TRBV30 to TRBJ1-3; tentative D call: TRBD1 (6 bases). V was clipped by 5 bases and J by 3 bases, with 8 bases between them. Germline CDR1 GTSNPN, CDR2 SVGIG (reference sequence). This CDR3 has 12 amino acids. The CDR3 nucleotides read TGTGCCTGGGGGGGCAGTGGAAACACCATATATTTT. Translated, it gives CAWGGSGNTIYF.

This chain connects TRBV11-2 to TRBJ2-1; TRBD2 agrees at 10 bases. This CDR3 spans 16 amino acids. The germline V gene encodes CDR1 SGHAT and CDR2 FQNNGV. The trim removed 5 bases at V and 9 bases at J, leaving 13 bases unmatched. The CDR3 nucleotides read TGTGCCAGCAGCCCCCCGACCGCTAGCGGGGGAAGTGAGCAGTTCTTC. This sequence encodes CASSPPTASGGSEQFF.

V gene TRBV28 combines with J gene TRBJ1-4; 8 bases agree with TRBD1. Trimming took 2 bases from V and 8 from J; bases not matched to a gene: 10. Germline values: CDR1 MDHEN, CDR2 SYDVKM. CDR3 length equals 16 residues. CDR3 nucleotides: TGTGCCAGCAGTTTAGTCCCGACAGGGGTACGGGAAAAACTGTTTTTT. This gives the protein CASSLVPTGVREKLFF.

This chain joins TRBV6-6 and TRBJ2-7, with 9 nucleotides matching TRBD1. CDR3 length: 14 amino acids. The V segment lost 3 bases and the J segment 5 bases; nucleotides outside the gene matches: 5. In germline, CDR1 is MNHNY, CDR2 SVGAGI (reference sequence). The CDR3 nucleotides read TGTGCCAGCAGTTATCAGGACAGGGGCCACGAGCAGTACTTC. Its translation is CASSYQDRGHEQYF.

This chain uses TRBV5-1 with TRBJ1-4, with D tentatively TRBD1 (5 bases). Trimming shortened V by 0 bases and J by 5 bases, and 8 bases separated the two germline ends. The germline gives CDR1 SGHRS, CDR2 YFSETQ. The CDR3 contains 14 residues. The CDR3 sequence: CASSLEAGNEKLFF. The CDR3 region has the DNA TGCGCCAGCAGCTTGGAGGCAGGGAATGAAAAACTGTTTTTT.

The chain carries TRBV15 and TRBJ2-1; D remains unclear. CDR3 length equals 15 residues. The germline V gene has CDR1 LNHNV and CDR2 YYDKDF (reference sequence). With 0 bases removed from V and 9 bases from J, the gap between germline ends came to 15 bases. As DNA, the CDR3 is TGTGCCACCAGCAGAGATATTGAACAAACTGGTGAGCAGTTCTTC. This encodes CATSRDIEQTGEQFF.

The chain links TRBV2 to TRBJ2-7; perhaps TRBD1 as D (6 bases). The V end lost 6 bases, the J end lost 7 bases, and 19 bases lay between the germline ends. Germline-derived CDR1 and CDR2 are SNHLY and FYNNEI. CDR3 length: 14 amino acids. CDR3 coding DNA: TGTGCCAGCAGGCCTCTACAGGGTGCATCGGAGCAGTACTTC. Protein: CASRPLQGASEQYF.